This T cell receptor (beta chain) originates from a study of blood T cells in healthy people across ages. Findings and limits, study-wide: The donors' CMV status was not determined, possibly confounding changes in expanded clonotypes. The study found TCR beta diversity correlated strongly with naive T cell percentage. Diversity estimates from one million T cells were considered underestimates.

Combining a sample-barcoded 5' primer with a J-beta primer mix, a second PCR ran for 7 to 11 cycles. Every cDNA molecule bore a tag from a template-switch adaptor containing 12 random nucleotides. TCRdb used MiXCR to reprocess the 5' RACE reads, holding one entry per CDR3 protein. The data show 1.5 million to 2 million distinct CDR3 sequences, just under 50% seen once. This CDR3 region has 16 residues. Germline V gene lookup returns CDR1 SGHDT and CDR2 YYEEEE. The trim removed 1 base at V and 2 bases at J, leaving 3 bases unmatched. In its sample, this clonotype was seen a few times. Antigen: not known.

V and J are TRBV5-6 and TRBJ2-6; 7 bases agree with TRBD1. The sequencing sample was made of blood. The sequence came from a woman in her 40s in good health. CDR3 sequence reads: CASSLFRGTGANVLTF. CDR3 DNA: TGTGCCAGCAGCTTGTTCAGGGGGACTGGGGCCAACGTCCTGACTTTC.